This section outlines one T cell receptor beta chain sequence together with its context. Its antigen is unidentified. This sample stems from a study of CD4 T cell repertoires in COVID-19. Study summary: Other coronavirus spike proteins restimulated relabeled CFSE-low cells expanded with IL-2 for 9 to 10 days. Study findings and constraints: Sharing of several most expanded SARS-CoV-2-reactive clonotypes across memory subsets suggested intraclonal diversification. In SARS-CoV and/or HKU1 spike cultures, between about 6 and 26% of SARS-CoV-2 clonotypes reappeared.

The CDR3 is 11 amino acids. CDR1 SGHAT and CDR2 FQNNGV come from the germline V gene. V was cut by 3 bases and J by 5 bases, with 4 bases left in between. These memory T cells were uncultured and sequenced directly after ex vivo isolation. Here immunoSEQ multiplex PCR was the method, and the copy in TCRdb shows in-frame clones only, minus some. Of about 75,000 clones in the sample, around four fifths are singletons; the top ten hold over 0.45%. The starting material was CD4+ T cells from peripheral blood, obtained after recovery from COVID-19. The clonotype comes from a human donor who had COVID-19. V is TRBV11-2 and J is TRBJ2-5; unclear D gene. The CDR3 DNA reads as TGTGCCAGCAGCTTTCGGGAGACCCAGTACTTC. Encoded protein: CASSFRETQYF.